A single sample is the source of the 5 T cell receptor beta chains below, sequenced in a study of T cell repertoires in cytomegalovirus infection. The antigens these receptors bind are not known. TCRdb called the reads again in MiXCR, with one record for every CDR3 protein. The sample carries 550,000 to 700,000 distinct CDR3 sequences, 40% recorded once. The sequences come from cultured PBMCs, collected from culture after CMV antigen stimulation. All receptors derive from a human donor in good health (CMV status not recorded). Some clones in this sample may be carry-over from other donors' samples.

CDR3 sequence: CSARQGETQYF. The CDR3 nucleotides read TGCAGTGCTAGGCAGGGAGAGACCCAGTACTTC. This rearrangement joins TRBV20-1 to TRBJ2-5; D might be TRBD1 (5 bases). V was cut by 3 bases and J by 4 bases, with 6 bases left in between. Germline CDR1 reads DFQATT; CDR2 reads SNEGSKA (reference sequence). The CDR3 is 11 residues long.

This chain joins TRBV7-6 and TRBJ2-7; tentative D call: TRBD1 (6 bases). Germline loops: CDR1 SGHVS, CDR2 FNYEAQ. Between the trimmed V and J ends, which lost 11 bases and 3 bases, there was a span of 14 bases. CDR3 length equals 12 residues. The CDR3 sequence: CAPPGGHYEQYF. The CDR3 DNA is TGTGCCCCGCCTGGGGGACACTACGAGCAGTACTTC.

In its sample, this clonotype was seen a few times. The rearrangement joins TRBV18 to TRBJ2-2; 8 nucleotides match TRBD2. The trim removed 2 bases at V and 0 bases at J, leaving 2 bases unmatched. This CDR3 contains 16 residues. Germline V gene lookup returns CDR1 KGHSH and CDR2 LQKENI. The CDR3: CASSPNSGTNTGELFF. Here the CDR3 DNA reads TGTGCCAGCTCACCAAATAGCGGGACGAACACCGGGGAGCTGTTTTTT.

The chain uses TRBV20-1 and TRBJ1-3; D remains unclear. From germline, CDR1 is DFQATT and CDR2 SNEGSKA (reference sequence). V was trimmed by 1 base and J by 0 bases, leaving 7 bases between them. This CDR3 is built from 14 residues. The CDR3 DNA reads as TGCAGTGCTAGAGTGGGTCACTCTGGAAACACCATATATTTT. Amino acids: CSARVGHSGNTIYF.

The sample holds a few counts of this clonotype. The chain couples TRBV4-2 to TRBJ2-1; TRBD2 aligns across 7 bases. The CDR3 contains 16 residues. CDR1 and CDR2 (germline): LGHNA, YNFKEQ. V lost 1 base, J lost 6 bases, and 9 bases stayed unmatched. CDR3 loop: CASSQVGRTGGNEQFF. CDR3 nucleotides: TGTGCCAGCAGCCAAGTCGGACGCACGGGGGGCAATGAGCAGTTCTTC.